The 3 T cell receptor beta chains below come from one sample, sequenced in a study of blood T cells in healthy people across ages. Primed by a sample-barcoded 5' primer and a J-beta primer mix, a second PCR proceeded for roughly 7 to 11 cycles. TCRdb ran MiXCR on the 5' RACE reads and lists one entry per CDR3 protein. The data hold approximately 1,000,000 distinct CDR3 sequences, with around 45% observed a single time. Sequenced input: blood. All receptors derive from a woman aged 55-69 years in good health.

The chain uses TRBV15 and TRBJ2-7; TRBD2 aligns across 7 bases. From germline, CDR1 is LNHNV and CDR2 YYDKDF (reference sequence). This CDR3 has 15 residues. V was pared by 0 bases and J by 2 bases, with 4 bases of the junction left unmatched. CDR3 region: CATSRDRGVPYEQYF. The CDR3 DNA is TGTGCCACCAGCAGAGATCGGGGGGTACCCTACGAGCAGTACTTC.

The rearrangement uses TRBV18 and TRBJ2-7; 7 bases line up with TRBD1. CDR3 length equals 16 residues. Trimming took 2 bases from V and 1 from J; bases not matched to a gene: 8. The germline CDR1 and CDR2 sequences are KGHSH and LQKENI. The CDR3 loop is CASSPFGVRGSYEQYF. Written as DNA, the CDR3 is TGTGCCAGCTCACCATTCGGGGTCAGGGGGTCCTACGAGCAGTACTTC.

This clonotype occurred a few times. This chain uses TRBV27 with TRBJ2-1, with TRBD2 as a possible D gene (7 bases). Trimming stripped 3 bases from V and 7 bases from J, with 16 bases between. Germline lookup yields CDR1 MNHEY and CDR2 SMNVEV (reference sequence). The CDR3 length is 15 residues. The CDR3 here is CASSFLGGRNNEQFF. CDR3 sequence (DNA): TGTGCCAGCAGTTTTTTGGGGGGGCGGAATAATGAGCAGTTCTTC.